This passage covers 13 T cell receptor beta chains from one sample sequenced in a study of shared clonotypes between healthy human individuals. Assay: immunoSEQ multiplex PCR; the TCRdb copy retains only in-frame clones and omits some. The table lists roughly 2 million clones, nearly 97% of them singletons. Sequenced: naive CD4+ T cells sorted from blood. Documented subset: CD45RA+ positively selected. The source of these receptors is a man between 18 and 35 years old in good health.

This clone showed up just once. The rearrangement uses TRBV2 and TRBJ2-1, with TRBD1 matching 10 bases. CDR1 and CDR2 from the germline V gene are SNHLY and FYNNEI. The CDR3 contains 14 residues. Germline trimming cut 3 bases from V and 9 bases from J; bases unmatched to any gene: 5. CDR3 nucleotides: TGTGCCAGCAGTGACGACAGGGGGCTGGTTGAGCAGTTCTTC. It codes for CASSDDRGLVEQFF.

The chain's CDR3 is CAWGLGARGNTIYF. CDR3 nucleotide sequence: TGTGCCTGGGGCCTGGGGGCGCGGGGAAACACCATATATTTT. The genes are TRBV30 and TRBJ1-3; D possibly corresponds to TRBD1 (6 bases). V lost 5 bases, J lost 4 bases, and 15 bases lay in between. The germline V gene has CDR1 GTSNPN and CDR2 SVGIG (reference sequence). The CDR3 is made up of 14 amino acids.

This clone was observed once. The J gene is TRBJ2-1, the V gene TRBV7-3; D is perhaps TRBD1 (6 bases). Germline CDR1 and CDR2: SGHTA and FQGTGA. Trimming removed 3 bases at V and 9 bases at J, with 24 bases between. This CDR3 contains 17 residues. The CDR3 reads CASSFVGTRGLRSEQFF. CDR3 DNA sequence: TGTGCCAGCAGCTTCGTCGGGACAAGGGGTTTAAGGAGTGAGCAGTTCTTC.

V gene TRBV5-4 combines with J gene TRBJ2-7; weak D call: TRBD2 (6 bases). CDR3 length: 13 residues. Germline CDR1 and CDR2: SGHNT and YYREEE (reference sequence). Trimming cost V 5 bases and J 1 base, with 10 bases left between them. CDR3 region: CASRGGGSYEQYF. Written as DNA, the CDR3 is TGTGCCAGCAGGGGAGGCGGGTCCTACGAGCAGTACTTC. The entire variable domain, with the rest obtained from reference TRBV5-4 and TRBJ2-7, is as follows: ETGVTQSPTHLIKTRGQQVTLRCSSQSGHNTVSWYQQALGQGPQFIFQYYREEENGRGNFPPRFSGLQFPNYSSELNVNALELDDSALYLCASRGGGSYEQYFGPGTRLTVT.

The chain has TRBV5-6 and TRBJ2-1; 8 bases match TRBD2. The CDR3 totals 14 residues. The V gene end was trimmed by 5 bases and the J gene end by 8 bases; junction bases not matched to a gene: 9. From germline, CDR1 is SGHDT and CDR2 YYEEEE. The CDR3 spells CASRRAAGVDEQFF. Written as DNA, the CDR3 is TGTGCCAGCAGGCGGGCAGCGGGAGTAGATGAGCAGTTCTTC.

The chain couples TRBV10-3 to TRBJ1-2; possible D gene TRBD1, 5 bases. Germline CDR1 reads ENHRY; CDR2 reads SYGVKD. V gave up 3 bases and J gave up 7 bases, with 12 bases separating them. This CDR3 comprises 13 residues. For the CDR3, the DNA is TGTGCCATCAGTGATGTAGAGGGGCTTGGCTACACCTTC. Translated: CAISDVEGLGYTF.

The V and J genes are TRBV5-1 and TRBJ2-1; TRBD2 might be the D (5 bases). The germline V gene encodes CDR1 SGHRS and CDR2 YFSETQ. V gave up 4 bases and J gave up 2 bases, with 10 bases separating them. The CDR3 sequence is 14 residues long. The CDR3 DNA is TGCGCCAGCAGCCGGGGAGTAGCCTACAATGAGCAGTTCTTC. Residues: CASSRGVAYNEQFF.

This chain's CDR3 is CASSSGTGGSGTQYF. CDR3 in DNA: TGTGCCAGCAGCAGCGGGACAGGGGGGAGTGGGACCCAGTACTTC. The J gene is TRBJ2-5, the V gene TRBV11-3, with TRBD1 identical over 11 bases. V was pared by 5 bases and J by 7 bases, with 9 bases of the junction left unmatched. The CDR3 runs 15 residues. Germline-derived CDR1 and CDR2 are SGHNT and YENEEA.

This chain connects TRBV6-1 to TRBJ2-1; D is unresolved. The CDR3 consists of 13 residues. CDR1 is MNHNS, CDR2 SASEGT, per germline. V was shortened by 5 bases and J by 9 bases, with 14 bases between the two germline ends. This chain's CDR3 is CASSLASFTEQFF. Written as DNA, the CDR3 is TGTGCCAGCAGTCTGGCTAGTTTCACTGAGCAGTTCTTC.

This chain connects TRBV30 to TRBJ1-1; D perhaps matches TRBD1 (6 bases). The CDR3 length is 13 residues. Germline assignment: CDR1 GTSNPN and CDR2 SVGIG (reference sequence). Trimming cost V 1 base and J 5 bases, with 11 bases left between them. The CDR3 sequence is CAWSDTGKTEAFF. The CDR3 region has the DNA TGTGCCTGGAGTGACACAGGGAAAACTGAAGCTTTCTTT.

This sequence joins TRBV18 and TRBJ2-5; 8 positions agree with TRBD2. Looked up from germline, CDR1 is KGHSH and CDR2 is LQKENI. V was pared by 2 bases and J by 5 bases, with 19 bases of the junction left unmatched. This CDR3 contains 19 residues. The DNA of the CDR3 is TGTGCCAGCTCACCAAGGGCTAGCGGGCGGAGCCACCAAGAGGAGACCCAGTACTTC. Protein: CASSPRASGRSHQEETQYF.

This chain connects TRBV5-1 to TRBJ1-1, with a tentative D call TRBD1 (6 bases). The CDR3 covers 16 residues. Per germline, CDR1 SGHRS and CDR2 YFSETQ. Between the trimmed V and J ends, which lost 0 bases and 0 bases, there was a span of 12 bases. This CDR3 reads CASSLGTTGMNTEAFF. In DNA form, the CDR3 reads TGCGCCAGCAGCTTGGGGACGACAGGAATGAACACTGAAGCTTTCTTT. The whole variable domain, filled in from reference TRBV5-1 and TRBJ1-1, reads KAGVTQTPRYLIKTRGQQVTLSCSPISGHRSVSWYQQTPGQGLQFLFEYFSETQRNKGNFPGRFSGRQFSNSRSEMNVSTLELGDSALYLCASSLGTTGMNTEAFFGQGTRLTVV.

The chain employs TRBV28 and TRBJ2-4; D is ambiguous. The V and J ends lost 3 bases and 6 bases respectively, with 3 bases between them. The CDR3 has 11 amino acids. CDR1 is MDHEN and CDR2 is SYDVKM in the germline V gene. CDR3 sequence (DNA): TGTGCCAGCAGTTTCCTAAACATTCAGTACTTC. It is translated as CASSFLNIQYF.